This T cell receptor (beta chain) was sequenced for a study of blood T cell repertoires in COVID-19. Study information: T cells, B-cell-depleted T cells, or PBMCs provided the cDNA or gDNA that served as material.

Methods used by the authors: How many nucleated cells were present was estimated from reference gene primer amplification. This table comes from immunoSEQ multiplex PCR, and its TCRdb copy is limited to in-frame clones, with some not included. V, J and clone size reflect that table, while D and trimming were determined from the DNA. The data show approximately 260,000 clones, about 90% seen once. V shed 3 bases and J shed 1 base, with 15 bases lying between them. CDR1 and CDR2 from the germline V gene are SGHRS and YFSETQ. The CDR3 runs to 16 residues. Material for sequencing was peripheral blood. The receptor was derived from a man aged 55 to 70 who had recovered from COVID-19. The chain uses TRBV5-1 and TRBJ2-3; D may be TRBD2 (6 bases). The DNA of the CDR3 is TGCGCCAGCAGCTCGGGGGAGCGGTACCGCACAGATACGCAGTATTTT. Translated: CASSSGERYRTDTQYF.